This TCR beta chain was recovered during a study of shared clonotypes between healthy human individuals. Genomic DNA, for the unsorted samples, came from about 90 million PBMCs. Genomic DNA from each subset was divided evenly over several immunoSEQ plates. Ten immunoSEQ deep assay plates served to sequence unsorted PBMC DNA. Per the original methods: Because ImmunoSEQ provided only junction sequences with no quality scores, the filtering differed. Assay used: immunoSEQ multiplex PCR; TCRdb lists only in-frame clones, some missing. That table is the source of V, J and clone size, and D and trimming were worked out from the DNA. Seen here are fewer than 550,000 clones, over 60% observed once, and the top ten hold around 13%. V shed 9 bases and J shed 7 bases, with 18 bases lying between them. From germline, CDR1 is MGHDK and CDR2 SYGVNS. The CDR3 runs 13 residues.

Source material: PBMCs. The sequence was collected from a woman aged 40 to 50 in good health. Some clones in this sample may be carry-over from other donors' samples. The chain links TRBV25-1 to TRBJ1-2, with a tentative D call TRBD1 (5 bases). As DNA, the CDR3 is TGTGCCAGAATTCGAGACAGTTTGAGTGGCTACACCTTC. Its protein product is CARIRDSLSGYTF.